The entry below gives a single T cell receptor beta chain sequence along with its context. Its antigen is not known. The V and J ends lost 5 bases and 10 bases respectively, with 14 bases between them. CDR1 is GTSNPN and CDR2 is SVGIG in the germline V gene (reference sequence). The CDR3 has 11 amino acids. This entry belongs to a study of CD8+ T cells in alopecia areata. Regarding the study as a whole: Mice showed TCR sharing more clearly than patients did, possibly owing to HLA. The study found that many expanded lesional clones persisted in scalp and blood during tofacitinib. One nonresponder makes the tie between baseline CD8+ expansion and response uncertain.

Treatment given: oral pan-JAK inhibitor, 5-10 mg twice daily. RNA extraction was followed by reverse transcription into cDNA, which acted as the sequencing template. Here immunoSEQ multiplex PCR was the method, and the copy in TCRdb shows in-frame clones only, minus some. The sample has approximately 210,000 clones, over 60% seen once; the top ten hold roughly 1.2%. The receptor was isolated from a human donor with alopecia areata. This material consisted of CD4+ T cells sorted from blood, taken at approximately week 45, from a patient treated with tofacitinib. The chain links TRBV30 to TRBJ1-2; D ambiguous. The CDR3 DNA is TGTGCCTGGGACCCCCTAGGGAACTACACCTTC. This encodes CAWDPLGNYTF. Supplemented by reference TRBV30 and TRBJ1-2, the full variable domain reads SQTIHQWPATLVQPVGSPLSLECTVEGTSNPNLYWYRQAAGRGLQLLFYSVGIGQISSEVPQNLSASRPQDRQFILSSKKLLLSDSGFYLCAWDPLGNYTFGSGTRLTVV.